The source of this T cell receptor beta chain is a study of T cells in Graves' hyperthyroidism and ophthalmopathy. Fresh peripheral blood, 10 ml, yielded the PBMCs. This CDR3 has 18 residues. V shed 5 bases and J 4 bases; nucleotides not matched to a gene: 12. The V gene's germline CDR1 is MDHEN and CDR2 SYDVKM. It was RNA transcripts that yielded the amplified TCR beta CDR3 regions. The TCR CDR3 was amplified in a first-round RT-PCR using the HTBI primer set. TCRdb reanalysed the multiplex PCR reads using MiXCR and keeps one entry per CDR3 protein. The table lists a few hundred thousand distinct CDR3 sequences, approximately 15% of them singletons. This clonotype was picked up many times.

The chain uses TRBV28 and TRBJ2-5; TRBD2 aligns across 14 bases. The TCR comes from a woman aged 25 to 39 with Graves' hyperthyroidism. The sequenced sample consisted of blood. The CDR3 sequence: CASSQPGTSGSGSETQYF. The CDR3 DNA sequence: TGTGCCAGCAGTCAGCCCGGGACTAGCGGGAGTGGCTCAGAGACCCAGTACTTC.